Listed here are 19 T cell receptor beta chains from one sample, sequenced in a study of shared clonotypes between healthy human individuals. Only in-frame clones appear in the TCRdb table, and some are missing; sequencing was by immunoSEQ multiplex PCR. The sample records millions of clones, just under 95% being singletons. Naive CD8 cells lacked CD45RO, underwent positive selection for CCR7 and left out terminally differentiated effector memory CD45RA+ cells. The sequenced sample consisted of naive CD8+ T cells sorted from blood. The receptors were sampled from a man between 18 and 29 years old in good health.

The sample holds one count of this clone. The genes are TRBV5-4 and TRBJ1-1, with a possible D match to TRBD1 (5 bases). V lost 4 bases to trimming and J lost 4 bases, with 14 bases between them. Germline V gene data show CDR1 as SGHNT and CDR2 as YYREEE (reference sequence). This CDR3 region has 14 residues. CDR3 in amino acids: CASSPYAGSTEAFF. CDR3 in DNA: TGTGCCAGCAGCCCCTATGCAGGGAGCACTGAAGCTTTCTTT.

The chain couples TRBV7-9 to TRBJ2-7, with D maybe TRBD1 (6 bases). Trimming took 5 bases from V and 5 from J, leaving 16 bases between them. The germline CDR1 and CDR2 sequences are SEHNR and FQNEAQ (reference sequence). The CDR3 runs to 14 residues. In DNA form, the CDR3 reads TGTGCCAGCAGCCCTGAGACAGGTCGGGACGAGCAGTACTTC. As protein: CASSPETGRDEQYF.

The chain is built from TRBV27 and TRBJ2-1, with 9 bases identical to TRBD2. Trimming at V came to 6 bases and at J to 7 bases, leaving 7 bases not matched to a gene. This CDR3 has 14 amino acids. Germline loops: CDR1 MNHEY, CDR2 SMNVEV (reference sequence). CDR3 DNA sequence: TGTGCCAGCAGCTTAGCGGGAGTAGGAAATGAGCAGTTCTTC. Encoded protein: CASSLAGVGNEQFF.

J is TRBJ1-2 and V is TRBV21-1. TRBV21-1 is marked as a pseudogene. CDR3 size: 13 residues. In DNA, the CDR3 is TGTGCCAGCAGCAAAGATCGACCGTATGGCTACACCTTC. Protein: CASSKDRPYGYTF.

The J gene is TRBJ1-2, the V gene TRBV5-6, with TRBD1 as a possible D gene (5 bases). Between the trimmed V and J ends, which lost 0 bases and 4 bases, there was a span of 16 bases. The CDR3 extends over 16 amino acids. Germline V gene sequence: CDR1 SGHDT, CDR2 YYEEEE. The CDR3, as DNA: TGTGCCAGCAGCTTGGATCCGCATGGCGGGGGCTATGGCTACACCTTC. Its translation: CASSLDPHGGGYGYTF.

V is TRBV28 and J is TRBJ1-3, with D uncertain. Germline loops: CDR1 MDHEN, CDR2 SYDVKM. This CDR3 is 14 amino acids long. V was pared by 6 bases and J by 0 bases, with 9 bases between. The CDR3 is CASSMVPSGNTIYF. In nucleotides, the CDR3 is TGTGCCAGCAGCATGGTACCCTCTGGAAACACCATATATTTT.

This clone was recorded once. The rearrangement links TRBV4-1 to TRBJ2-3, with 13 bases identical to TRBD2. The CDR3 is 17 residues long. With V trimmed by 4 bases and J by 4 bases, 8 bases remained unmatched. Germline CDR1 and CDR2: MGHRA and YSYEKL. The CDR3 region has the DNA TGCGCCAGCAGCCCCCACGGGACTAGCGGGGCCTCAGATACGCAGTATTTT. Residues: CASSPHGTSGASDTQYF.

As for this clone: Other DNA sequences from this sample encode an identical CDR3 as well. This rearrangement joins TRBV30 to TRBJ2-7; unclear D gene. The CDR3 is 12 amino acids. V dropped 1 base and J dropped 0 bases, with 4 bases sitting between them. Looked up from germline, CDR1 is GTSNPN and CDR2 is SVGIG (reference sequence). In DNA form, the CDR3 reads TGTGCCTGGAGTGGGGTCTCCTACGAGCAGTACTTC. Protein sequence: CAWSGVSYEQYF.

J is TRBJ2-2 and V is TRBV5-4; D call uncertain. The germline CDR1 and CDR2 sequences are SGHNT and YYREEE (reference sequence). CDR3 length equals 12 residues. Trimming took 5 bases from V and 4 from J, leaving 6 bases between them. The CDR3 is CASSYVTGELFF. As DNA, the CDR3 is TGTGCCAGCAGTTACGTCACCGGGGAGCTGTTTTTT.

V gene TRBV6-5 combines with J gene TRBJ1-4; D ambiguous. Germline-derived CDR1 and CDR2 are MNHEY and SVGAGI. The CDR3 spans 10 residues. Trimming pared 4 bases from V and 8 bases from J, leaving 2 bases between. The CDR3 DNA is TGTGCCAGCAGTTCGGAAAAACTGTTTTTT. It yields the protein CASSSEKLFF.

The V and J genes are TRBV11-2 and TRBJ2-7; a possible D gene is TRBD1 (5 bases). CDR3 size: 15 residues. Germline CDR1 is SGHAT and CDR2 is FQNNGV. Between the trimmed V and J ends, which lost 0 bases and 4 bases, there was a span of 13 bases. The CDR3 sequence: CASSLDNNRFYEQYF. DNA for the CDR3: TGTGCCAGCAGCTTAGACAACAACAGGTTTTACGAGCAGTACTTC.

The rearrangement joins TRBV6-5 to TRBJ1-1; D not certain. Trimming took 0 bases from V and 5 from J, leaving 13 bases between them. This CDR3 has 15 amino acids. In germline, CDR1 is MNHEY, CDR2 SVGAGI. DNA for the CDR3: TGTGCCAGCAGTTACTCGGATACCAGCGGGACTGAAGCTTTCTTT. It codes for CASSYSDTSGTEAFF.

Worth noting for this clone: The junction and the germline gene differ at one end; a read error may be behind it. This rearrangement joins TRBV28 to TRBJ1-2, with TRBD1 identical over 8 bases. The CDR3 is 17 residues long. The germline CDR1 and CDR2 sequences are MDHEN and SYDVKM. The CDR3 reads CASSFEDADRVNSGYTF. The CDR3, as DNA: TGTGCCAGCAGTTTTGAAGACGCGGACAGGGTAAACTCTGGCTACACCTTC.

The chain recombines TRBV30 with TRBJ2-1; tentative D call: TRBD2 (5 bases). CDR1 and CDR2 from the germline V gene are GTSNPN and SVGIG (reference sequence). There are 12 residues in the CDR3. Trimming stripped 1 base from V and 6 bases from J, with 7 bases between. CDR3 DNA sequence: TGTGCCTGGAGTGGAGAGGGCAATGAGCAGTTCTTC. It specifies CAWSGEGNEQFF.

The CDR3 bases are TGTGCCAGCAGTTATGGACTAGCGGGAGGCCCCTACAATGAGCAGTTCTTC. Protein product: CASSYGLAGGPYNEQFF. The genes are TRBV2 and TRBJ2-1, with 14 bases that match TRBD2. J gave up 2 bases and V 5 bases, and 5 bases lay outside the gene matches. The CDR3 is 17 amino acids. Germline values: CDR1 SNHLY, CDR2 FYNNEI.

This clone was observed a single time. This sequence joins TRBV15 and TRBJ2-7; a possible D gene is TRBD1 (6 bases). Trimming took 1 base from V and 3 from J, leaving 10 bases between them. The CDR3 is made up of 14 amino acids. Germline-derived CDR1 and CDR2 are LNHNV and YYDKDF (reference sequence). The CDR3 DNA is TGTGCCACCAGCAGAGGGACAGAATACTACGAGCAGTACTTC. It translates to CATSRGTEYYEQYF. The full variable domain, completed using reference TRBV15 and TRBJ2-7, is DAMVIQNPRYQVTQFGKPVTLSCSQTLNHNVMYWYQQKSSQAPKLLFHYYDKDFNNEADTPDNFQSRRPNTSFCFLDIRSPGLGDTAMYLCATSRGTEYYEQYFGPGTRLTVT.

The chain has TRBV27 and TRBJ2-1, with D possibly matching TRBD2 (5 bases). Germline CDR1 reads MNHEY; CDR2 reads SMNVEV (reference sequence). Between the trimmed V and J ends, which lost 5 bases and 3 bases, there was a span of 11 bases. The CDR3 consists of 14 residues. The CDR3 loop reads CASSIGGFYNEQFF. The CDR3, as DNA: TGTGCCAGCAGTATAGGCGGGTTCTACAATGAGCAGTTCTTC.

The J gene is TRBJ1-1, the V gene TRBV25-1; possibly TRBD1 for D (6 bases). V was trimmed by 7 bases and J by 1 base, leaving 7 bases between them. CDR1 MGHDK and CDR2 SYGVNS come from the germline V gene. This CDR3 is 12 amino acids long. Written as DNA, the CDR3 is TGTGCCAGCACACAGGGGAACACTGAAGCTTTCTTT. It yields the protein CASTQGNTEAFF.

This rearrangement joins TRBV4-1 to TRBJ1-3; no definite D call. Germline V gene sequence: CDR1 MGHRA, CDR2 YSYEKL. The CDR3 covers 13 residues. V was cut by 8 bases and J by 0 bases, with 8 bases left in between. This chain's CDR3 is CASAGDSGNTIYF. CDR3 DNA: TGCGCCAGCGCGGGAGACTCTGGAAACACCATATATTTT.